What follows is one T cell receptor beta chain and its context. This CDR3 is 13 amino acids long. Trimming took off 7 bases at V and 5 bases at J, with 12 bases between the two ends. Germline lookup yields CDR1 SNHLY and CDR2 FYNNEI. The sample originates from a study of blood T cell repertoires in COVID-19. Original processing notes: Amplification with reference gene primers provided the estimates of nucleated cell counts. Measured with immunoSEQ multiplex PCR; TCRdb has only the in-frame clones, and not every one. V, J and clone size are taken as reported in that table, and D and trimming were inferred from the DNA itself. Among around 60,000 clones listed, around 87% were seen once.

The clonotype comes from a human donor in a cohort sampled during active COVID-19. The sequenced material came from peripheral blood. This sequence joins TRBV2 and TRBJ2-1; the D gene is possibly TRBD1 (6 bases). The CDR3 bases are TGTGCCAGCAACGGCAGGGGTGACAATGAGCAGTTCTTC. Protein: CASNGRGDNEQFF.